Each of the 20 T cell receptor beta chains below was sequenced from the same sample in a study of control samples from healthy donors and cancer patients. Profiled with immunoSEQ multiplex PCR; TCRdb holds only in-frame clones, not every one. The profile covers about 120,000 clones, with roughly 90% appearing a single time and 40% taken by the ten largest. Sequenced input: blood. The source is a man in his fifties or sixties in good health.

In nucleotides, the CDR3 is TGTGCCAGTAGTATAGGGCATCAGTACCAAGAGACCCAGTACTTC. Protein product: CASSIGHQYQETQYF. The chain is built from TRBV19 and TRBJ2-5; unclear D gene. Germline assignment: CDR1 LNHDA and CDR2 SQIVND (reference sequence). V lost 1 base, J lost 0 bases, and 9 bases lay in between. This CDR3 contains 15 residues.

The chain links TRBV13 to TRBJ1-2; 12 bases line up with TRBD1. The V gene's germline CDR1 is PRHDT and CDR2 FYEKMQ (reference sequence). The V and J ends lost 4 bases and 8 bases, in that order; junction bases with no gene match: 5. The CDR3 covers 14 residues. This CDR3 reads CASSSGQGAEGYTF. Written as DNA, the CDR3 is TGTGCCAGCAGCTCGGGACAGGGGGCTGAGGGCTACACCTTC.

The rearrangement links TRBV5-1 to TRBJ2-7, with 8 bases matching TRBD2. The V segment lost 4 bases and the J segment 3 bases; nucleotides outside the gene matches: 3. The CDR3 has 13 amino acids. CDR1 and CDR2 (germline): SGHRS, YFSETQ. The CDR3 sequence: CASSPGLVYEQYF. The CDR3 nucleotides read TGCGCCAGCAGCCCGGGACTAGTCTACGAGCAGTACTTC.

The V and J genes are TRBV2 and TRBJ2-5; the D gene is possibly TRBD2 (5 bases). Germline lookup yields CDR1 SNHLY and CDR2 FYNNEI. The CDR3 contains 13 residues. The V gene lost 3 bases and the J gene lost 7 bases, with 12 bases spanning the gap. CDR3 DNA sequence: TGTGCCAGCAGTGAGGAGGACCGGGCGACCCAGTACTTC. As protein: CASSEEDRATQYF.

The V and J genes are TRBV29-1 and TRBJ2-3; D is tentatively TRBD1 or TRBD2 (5 bases each). Germline V gene lookup returns CDR1 SQVTM and CDR2 ANQGSEA. The V end lost 1 base, the J end lost 0 bases, and 11 bases lay between the germline ends. CDR3 size: 15 residues. DNA of the CDR3: TGCAGCGTTGAAGGCCGGGACCCCAGCACAGATACGCAGTATTTT. Its protein is CSVEGRDPSTDTQYF.

V gene TRBV7-6 combines with J gene TRBJ2-2, with 10 bases fitting TRBD2. Germline CDR1 and CDR2: SGHVS and FNYEAQ. The CDR3 is 15 amino acids. V trimming: 5 bases; J trimming: 4 bases; junction bases outside the gene matches: 4. The CDR3 sequence is CASSPWTSGTGELFF. Written as DNA, the CDR3 is TGTGCCAGCAGCCCGTGGACTAGCGGCACCGGGGAGCTGTTTTTT. Variable domain in full (rest from reference TRBV7-6 and TRBJ2-2): GAGVSQSPRYKVTKRGQDVALRCDPISGHVSLYWYRQALGQGPEFLTYFNYEAQQDKSGLPNDRFSAERPEGSISTLTIQRTEQRDSAMYRCASSPWTSGTGELFFGEGSRLTVL.

The V gene is TRBV7-9, the J gene TRBJ2-7; 7 bases are shared with TRBD1. CDR1 and CDR2 (germline): SEHNR, FQNEAQ (reference sequence). This CDR3 is built from 13 residues. Trimming removed 5 bases from V and 3 bases from J; junction bases left unmatched: 4. CDR3 region: CASSPRTGYEQYF. The CDR3, as DNA: TGTGCCAGCAGCCCACGGACAGGCTACGAGCAGTACTTC.

As to this clone: An end of the junction differs from the germline gene, which may be a read error. The J gene is TRBJ1-2, the V gene TRBV7-2; D may be TRBD1 (5 bases). Germline CDR1 and CDR2: SGHTA and FQGNSA. The CDR3 is 14 residues long. CDR3 coding DNA: TGTGCCAACAGCTTTCAGTCCGGGGGCTATGGCTACACCTTC. The encoded protein is CANSFQSGGYGYTF.

This chain links TRBV6-5 with TRBJ2-5, with D tentatively TRBD1 or TRBD2 (5 bases each). The CDR3 length is 11 residues. The V gene's germline CDR1 is MNHEY and CDR2 SVGAGI. V lost 2 bases and J lost 7, with 5 bases in between. CDR3 loop: CASSYGGTQYF. The CDR3 nucleotides are TGTGCCAGCAGTTACGGGGGGACCCAGTACTTC.

This sequence joins TRBV21-1 and TRBJ1-1. TRBV21-1 has pseudogene status. CDR3 length: 16 residues. The chain's CDR3 is CASSQRAGGRGTEAFF. The CDR3 nucleotides read TGTGCCAGCAGCCAAAGGGCCGGGGGCAGGGGCACTGAAGCTTTCTTT.

This sequence joins TRBV19 and TRBJ2-1, with no clear D. Germline loops: CDR1 LNHDA, CDR2 SQIVND (reference sequence). The CDR3 is made up of 14 amino acids. Trimming shortened V by 1 base and J by 3 bases, and 7 bases separated the two germline ends. The CDR3 here is CASSIVGSYNEQFF. CDR3 nucleotides: TGTGCCAGTAGTATAGTCGGCAGCTACAATGAGCAGTTCTTC.

This sequence joins TRBV9 and TRBJ1-1; D is perhaps TRBD1 (6 bases). The CDR3 runs 14 residues. V shed 6 bases and J shed 1 base, with 13 bases lying between them. The germline CDR1 and CDR2 sequences are SGDLS and YYNGEE. The CDR3: CASNSRGQNTEAFF. CDR3 DNA sequence: TGTGCCAGCAATTCCAGGGGACAGAACACTGAAGCTTTCTTT.

Comments on this clone: One junction end disagrees with the germline gene, perhaps due to a read error. This chain joins TRBV5-1 and TRBJ1-1; D is ambiguous. This CDR3 comprises 12 residues. Germline CDR1 SGHRS, CDR2 YFSETQ. CDR3 in amino acids: CASTLEGPEAFF. The CDR3 nucleotides are TGCGCCAGCACCTTGGAGGGCCCTGAAGCTTTCTTT.

The gene calls are TRBV29-1 and TRBJ2-5; D is undetermined. CDR1 and CDR2 (germline): SQVTM, ANQGSEA. CDR3 size: 13 residues. Trimming took 7 bases from V and 5 from J, leaving 17 bases between them. The CDR3: CSAALTTRETQYF. The CDR3 nucleotides read TGCAGCGCCGCCCTGACCACAAGGGAGACCCAGTACTTC. The complete variable domain, with remaining parts taken from reference TRBV29-1 and TRBJ2-5, reads SAVISQKPSRDICQRGTSLTIQCQVDSQVTMMFWYRQQPGQSLTLIATANQGSEATYESGFVIDKFPISRPNLTFSTLTVSNMSPEDSSIYLCSAALTTRETQYFGPGTRLLVL.

J is TRBJ1-2 and V is TRBV4-1; D is ambiguous. V shed 0 bases and J shed 4 bases, with 12 bases lying between them. Germline values: CDR1 MGHRA, CDR2 YSYEKL. The CDR3 contains 15 residues. The CDR3 is CASSQDIDTIYGYTF. The CDR3 bases are TGCGCCAGCAGCCAAGATATTGACACTATCTATGGCTACACCTTC.

The V and J genes are TRBV18 and TRBJ1-5; D perhaps matches TRBD1 (6 bases). V was shortened by 1 base and J by 7 bases, with 8 bases between the two germline ends. In germline, CDR1 is KGHSH, CDR2 LQKENI. This CDR3 has 13 amino acids. The CDR3 DNA reads as TGTGCCAGCTCACCACAGGGGGAGCAGCCCCAGCATTTT. As protein: CASSPQGEQPQHF. Full variable domain (rest looked up from reference TRBV18 and TRBJ1-5): NAGVMQNPRHLVRRRGQEARLRCSPMKGHSHVYWYRQLPEEGLKFMVYLQKENIIDESGMPKERFSAEFPKEGPSILRIQQVVRGDSAAYFCASSPQGEQPQHFGDGTRLSIL.

The chain links TRBV19 to TRBJ1-3, with a weak D call TRBD1 (5 bases). Germline CDR1 and CDR2: LNHDA and SQIVND (reference sequence). Deletions cut 3 bases from V and 0 bases from J, with 9 bases between. This CDR3 region has 15 residues. CDR3 sequence (DNA): TGTGCCAGTAGTATTGGGGCGAACTCTGGAAACACCATATATTTT. Its translation is CASSIGANSGNTIYF.

CDR3 sequence reads: CASSQGGSTDTQYF. As DNA, the CDR3 is TGCGCCAGCAGCCAAGGGGGGAGCACAGATACGCAGTATTTT. The chain combines TRBV4-3 with TRBJ2-3; D could derive from TRBD1 or TRBD2 (5 bases each). The CDR3 has 14 amino acids. V lost 1 base and J 0 bases, leaving 5 bases between the germline ends. CDR1 LGHNA and CDR2 YSLEER come from the germline V gene.

The chain recombines TRBV6-4 with TRBJ2-7; tentatively, D is TRBD2 (6 bases). The germline gives CDR1 MRHNA, CDR2 SNTAGT. The CDR3 consists of 13 residues. The CDR3 is CAAPYAGSYEQYF. The CDR3 DNA reads TGTGCTGCACCCTATGCGGGATCCTACGAGCAGTACTTC.

J is TRBJ1-3 and V is TRBV28; D not resolved. Germline CDR1 is MDHEN and CDR2 is SYDVKM. V was pared by 1 base and J by 0 bases, with 7 bases between. The CDR3 sequence is 15 residues long. The CDR3 spells CASSLFGGSGNTIYF. As DNA, the CDR3 is TGTGCCAGCAGTTTATTTGGTGGCTCTGGAAACACCATATATTTT.